The TCR beta chain under discussion was sequenced for a study of T cells in Graves' hyperthyroidism and ophthalmopathy. Study-wide results and limits: The majority of expanded thyroid clonotypes above 0.001 also appeared in blood. The model's output predicted ophthalmopathy at a median of about 5.9 months prior to onset.

Uncontrolled infection, other autoimmune disease, pregnancy or lactation excluded patients. V was pared by 4 bases and J by 3 bases, with 6 bases of the junction left unmatched. CDR3 length: 14 amino acids. The V gene's germline CDR1 is MNHNS and CDR2 SASEGT. This clonotype was seen at least ten times. Its antigen remains unidentified. Amplified TCR beta CDR3 regions came from RNA transcripts. First-round RT-PCR with HTBI primers amplified the TCR CDR3 region. TCRdb re-called the multiplex PCR reads through MiXCR, storing one row per CDR3 protein. Found here are 480,000 or so distinct CDR3 sequences, under 15% of them singletons; the top ten hold around a sixth.

This clonotype was sampled from a woman aged 18-29 years with Graves' hyperthyroidism. The chain links TRBV6-1 to TRBJ2-7; TRBD1 agrees at 7 bases. The source material was blood. CDR3 protein: CASSVGQPYYEQYF. The CDR3 DNA reads as TGTGCCAGCAGTGTGGGACAGCCATACTACGAGCAGTACTTC.